The rows below give T cell receptor beta chains drawn from one sample of a study of cytomegalovirus exposure and HLA in healthy donors. Produced via immunoSEQ multiplex PCR; TCRdb's table is partial and in-frame only. The sample table includes 200,000 to 250,000 clones. The specimen sequenced was PBMCs. The receptors come from a woman between 25 and 40 years old in good health and CMV-seropositive. The conserved cysteine and the conserved F or W are not part of the CDR3 here. Each record gives: J gene, V gene, CDR3 protein.

TRBJ2-2 TRBV7-6 ASSLVWVRGNTGELF
TRBJ1-6 TRBV10-2 ASSGGQTLSYNSPLH
TRBJ2-7 TRBV2 ASSVDTQQDPGGY
TRBJ1-5 TRBV6-1 ASSHTGTEGH
TRBJ2-1 TRBV5-1 ASSRTSGGASYNEQF
TRBJ1-2 TRBV11-2 ASRSDSNYGYT
TRBJ1-1 TRBV18 ASSPVQGEAF
TRBJ1-6 TRBV4-3 ASSQDRKSPLH
TRBJ2-1 TRBV15 ATSRAPGGIAGGVYNEQF
TRBJ2-7 TRBV7-9 ASSLDRDRYEQY
TRBJ2-4 TRBV7-9 ASTPGGWDIQY
TRBJ2-5 TRBV5-5 ASSFYGEETQY
TRBJ2-7 TRBV4-3 ASSQDRRRSRGDRDYEQY
TRBJ1-1 TRBV18 ASSPRAGQNTEAF
TRBJ1-3 TRBV6-5 ASSYSTDSGNTIY